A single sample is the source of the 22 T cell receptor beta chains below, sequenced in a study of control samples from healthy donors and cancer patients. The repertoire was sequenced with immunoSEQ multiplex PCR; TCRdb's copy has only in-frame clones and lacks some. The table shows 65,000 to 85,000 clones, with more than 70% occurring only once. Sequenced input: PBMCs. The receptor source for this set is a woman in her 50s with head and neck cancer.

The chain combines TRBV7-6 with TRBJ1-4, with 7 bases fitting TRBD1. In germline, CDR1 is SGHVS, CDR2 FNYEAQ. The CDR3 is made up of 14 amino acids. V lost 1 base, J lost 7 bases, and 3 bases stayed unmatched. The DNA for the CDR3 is TGTGCCAGCAGCTTAGATCAGGGGGGTGAAAAACTGTTTTTT. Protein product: CASSLDQGGEKLFF.

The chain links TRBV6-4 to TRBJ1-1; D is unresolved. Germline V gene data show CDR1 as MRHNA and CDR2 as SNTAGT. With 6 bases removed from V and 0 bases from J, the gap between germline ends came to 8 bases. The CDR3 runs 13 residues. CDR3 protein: CASSQNLNTEAFF. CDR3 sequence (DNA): TGTGCCAGCAGCCAGAATCTGAACACTGAAGCTTTCTTT.

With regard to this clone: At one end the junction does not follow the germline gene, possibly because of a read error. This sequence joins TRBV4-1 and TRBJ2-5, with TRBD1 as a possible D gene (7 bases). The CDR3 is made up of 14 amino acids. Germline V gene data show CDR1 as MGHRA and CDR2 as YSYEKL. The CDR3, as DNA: TGCGCCACCAGCCCTCAGGGGGGCGGGGAGACCCAGTACTTC. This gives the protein CATSPQGGGETQYF.

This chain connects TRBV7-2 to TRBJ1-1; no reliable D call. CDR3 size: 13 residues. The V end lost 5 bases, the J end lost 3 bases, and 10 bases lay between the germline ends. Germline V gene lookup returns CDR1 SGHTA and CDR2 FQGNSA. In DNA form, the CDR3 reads TGTGCCAGCAGCCCACGGTTGGACACTGAAGCTTTCTTT. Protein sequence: CASSPRLDTEAFF.

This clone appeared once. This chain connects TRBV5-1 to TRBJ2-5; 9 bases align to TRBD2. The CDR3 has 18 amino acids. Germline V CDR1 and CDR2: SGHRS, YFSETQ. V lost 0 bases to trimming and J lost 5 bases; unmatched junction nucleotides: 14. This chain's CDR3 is CASSLASGVTTGWETQYF. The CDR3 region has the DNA TGCGCCAGCAGCTTGGCTAGCGGGGTCACTACGGGTTGGGAGACCCAGTACTTC.

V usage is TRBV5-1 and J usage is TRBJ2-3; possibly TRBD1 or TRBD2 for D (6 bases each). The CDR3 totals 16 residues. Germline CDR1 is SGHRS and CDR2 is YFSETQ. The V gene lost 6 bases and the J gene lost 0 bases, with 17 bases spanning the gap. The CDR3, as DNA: TGCGCCAGCACCCTAGGGGGGCGGGCCAGCACAGATACGCAGTATTTT. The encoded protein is CASTLGGRASTDTQYF.

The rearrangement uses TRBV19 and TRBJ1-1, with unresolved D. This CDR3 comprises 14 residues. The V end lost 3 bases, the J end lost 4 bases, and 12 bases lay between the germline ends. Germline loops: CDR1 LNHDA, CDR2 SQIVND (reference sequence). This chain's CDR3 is CASSMISSLTEAFF. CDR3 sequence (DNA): TGTGCCAGTAGTATGATTTCCAGTCTCACTGAAGCTTTCTTT.

DNA for the CDR3: TGTGCCAGCAGTTTACTTCGCACCGGGGAGCTGTTTTTT. The encoded protein is CASSLLRTGELFF. The J gene is TRBJ2-2, the V gene TRBV27; D is unclear. Germline CDR1 is MNHEY and CDR2 is SMNVEV (reference sequence). With 2 bases removed from V and 4 bases from J, the gap between germline ends came to 5 bases. The CDR3 has 13 residues.

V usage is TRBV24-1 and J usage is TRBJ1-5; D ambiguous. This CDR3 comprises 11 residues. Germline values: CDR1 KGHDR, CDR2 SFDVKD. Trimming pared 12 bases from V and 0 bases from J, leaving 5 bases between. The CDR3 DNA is TGTGCCTCAAATAGCAATCAGCCCCAGCATTTT. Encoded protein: CASNSNQPQHF.

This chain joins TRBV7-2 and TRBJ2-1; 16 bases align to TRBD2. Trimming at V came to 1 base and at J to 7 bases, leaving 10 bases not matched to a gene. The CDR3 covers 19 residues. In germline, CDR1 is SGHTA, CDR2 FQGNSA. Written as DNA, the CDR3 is TGTGCCAGCAGCTTAGTTTCAGGGACTAGCGGGGGGGCGAGGAATGAGCAGTTCTTC. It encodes CASSLVSGTSGGARNEQFF.

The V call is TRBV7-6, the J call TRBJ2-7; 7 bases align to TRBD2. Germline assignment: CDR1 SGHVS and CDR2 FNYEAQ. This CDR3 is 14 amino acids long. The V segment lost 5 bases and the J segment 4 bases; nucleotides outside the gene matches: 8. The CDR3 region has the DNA TGTGCCAGCAGCCCAAGGGCGGGGGAATACGAGCAGTACTTC. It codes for CASSPRAGEYEQYF.

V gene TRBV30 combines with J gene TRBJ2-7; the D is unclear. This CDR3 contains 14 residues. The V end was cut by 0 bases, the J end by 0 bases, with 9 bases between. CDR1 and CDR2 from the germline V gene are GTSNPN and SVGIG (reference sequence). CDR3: CAWSVRADSYEQYF. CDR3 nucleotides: TGTGCCTGGAGTGTACGTGCGGACTCCTACGAGCAGTACTTC. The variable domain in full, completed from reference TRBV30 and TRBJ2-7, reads SQTIHQWPATLVQPVGSPLSLECTVEGTSNPNLYWYRQAAGRGLQLLFYSVGIGQISSEVPQNLSASRPQDRQFILSSKKLLLSDSGFYLCAWSVRADSYEQYFGPGTRLTVT.

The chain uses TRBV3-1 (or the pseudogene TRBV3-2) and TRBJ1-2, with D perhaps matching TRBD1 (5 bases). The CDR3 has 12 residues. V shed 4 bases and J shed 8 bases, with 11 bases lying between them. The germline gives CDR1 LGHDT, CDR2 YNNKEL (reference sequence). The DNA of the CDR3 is TGTGCCAGCAGCCGGGGGATAGGAGGCTACACCTTC. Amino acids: CASSRGIGGYTF.

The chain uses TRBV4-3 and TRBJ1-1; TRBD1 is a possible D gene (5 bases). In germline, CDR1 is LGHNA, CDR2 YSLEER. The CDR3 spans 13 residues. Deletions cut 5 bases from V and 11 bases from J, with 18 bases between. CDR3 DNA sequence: TGCGCCAGCAGCGAGCTCGGGGGGACGAGGGCTTTCTTT. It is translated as CASSELGGTRAFF.

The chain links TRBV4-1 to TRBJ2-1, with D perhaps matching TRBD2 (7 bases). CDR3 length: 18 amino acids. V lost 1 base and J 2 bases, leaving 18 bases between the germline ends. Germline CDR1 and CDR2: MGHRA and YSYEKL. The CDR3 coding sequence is TGCGCCAGCAGCCAAGGGGGATTTGGCGGGGGCCCCTACAATGAGCAGTTCTTC. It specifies CASSQGGFGGGPYNEQFF.

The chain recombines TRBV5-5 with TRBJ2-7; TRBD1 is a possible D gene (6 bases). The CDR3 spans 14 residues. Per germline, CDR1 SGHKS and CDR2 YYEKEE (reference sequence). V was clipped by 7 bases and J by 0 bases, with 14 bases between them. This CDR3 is CASSFRDNSYEQYF. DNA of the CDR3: TGTGCCAGCTCATTCCGGGACAACTCCTACGAGCAGTACTTC.

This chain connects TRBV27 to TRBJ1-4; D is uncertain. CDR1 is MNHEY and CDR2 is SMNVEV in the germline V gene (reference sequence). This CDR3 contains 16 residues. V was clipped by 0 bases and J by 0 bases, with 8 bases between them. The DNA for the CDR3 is TGTGCCAGCAGTTTATCGATTGTTACAACTAATGAAAAACTGTTTTTT. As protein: CASSLSIVTTNEKLFF.

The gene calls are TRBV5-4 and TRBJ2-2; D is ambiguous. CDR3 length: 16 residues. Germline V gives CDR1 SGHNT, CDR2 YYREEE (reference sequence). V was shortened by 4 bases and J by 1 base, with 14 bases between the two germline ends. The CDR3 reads CASSTELHGNTGELFF. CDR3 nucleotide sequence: TGTGCCAGCAGCACGGAGCTTCACGGGAACACCGGGGAGCTGTTTTTT.

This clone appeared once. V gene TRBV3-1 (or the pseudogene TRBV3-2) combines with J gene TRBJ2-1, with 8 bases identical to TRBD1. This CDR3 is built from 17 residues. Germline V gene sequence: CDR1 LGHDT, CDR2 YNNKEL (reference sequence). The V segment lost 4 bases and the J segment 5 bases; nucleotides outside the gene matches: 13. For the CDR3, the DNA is TGTGCCAGCAGCCGGGTGACAGGGGCCTACATTAACAATGAGCAGTTCTTC. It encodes CASSRVTGAYINNEQFF.

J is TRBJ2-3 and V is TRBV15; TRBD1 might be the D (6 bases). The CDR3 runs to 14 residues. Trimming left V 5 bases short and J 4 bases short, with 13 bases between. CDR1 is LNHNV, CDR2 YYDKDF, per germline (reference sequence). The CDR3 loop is CATSGFTGPDTQYF. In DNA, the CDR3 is TGTGCCACCAGCGGTTTTACAGGGCCAGATACGCAGTATTTT.

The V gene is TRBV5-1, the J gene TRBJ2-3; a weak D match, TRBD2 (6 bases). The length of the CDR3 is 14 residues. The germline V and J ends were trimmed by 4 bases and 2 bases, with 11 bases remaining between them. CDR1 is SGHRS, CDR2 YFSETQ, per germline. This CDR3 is CASSRDSSTDTQYF. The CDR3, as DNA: TGCGCCAGCAGCAGGGACTCTTCCACAGATACGCAGTATTTT.

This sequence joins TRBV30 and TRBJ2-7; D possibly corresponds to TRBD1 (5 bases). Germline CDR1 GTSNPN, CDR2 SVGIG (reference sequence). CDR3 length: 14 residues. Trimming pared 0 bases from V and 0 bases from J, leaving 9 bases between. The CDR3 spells CAWSVSRDSYEQYF. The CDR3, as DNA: TGTGCCTGGAGTGTCTCCAGGGACTCCTACGAGCAGTACTTC.